These 6 T cell receptor beta chains were all obtained from the same sample, sequenced in a study of T cell responses to AZD1222 COVID-19 vaccine. Produced via immunoSEQ multiplex PCR; TCRdb's table is partial and in-frame only. The sample includes 95,000 to 150,000 clones, around 89% seen only once; the top ten take under 6.5%. The sample was peripheral blood, taken on day 0 of AZD1222 vaccination. The receptors stem from an adult in good health.

The V call is TRBV29-1, the J call TRBJ1-1; D is unclear. Germline V gives CDR1 SQVTM, CDR2 ANQGSEA. This CDR3 spans 13 amino acids. The V and J ends lost 6 bases and 0 bases respectively, with 11 bases between them. Here the CDR3 reads CSVQGRMNTEAFF. CDR3 coding DNA: TGCAGCGTCCAAGGGCGAATGAACACTGAAGCTTTCTTT.

The chain couples TRBV20-1 to TRBJ2-5; a weak D match, TRBD1 (6 bases). The germline V gene has CDR1 DFQATT and CDR2 SNEGSKA (reference sequence). This CDR3 spans 14 amino acids. The ends were cut back, 3 bases at V and 6 bases at J, with 17 bases in the middle. The CDR3: CSASHLTGTQTQYF. In nucleotides, the CDR3 is TGCAGTGCTAGTCACCTTACAGGGACCCAGACCCAGTACTTC.

The rearrangement links TRBV12-3 or TRBV12-4 to TRBJ1-2; 8 bases are a match to TRBD1. The V segment lost 6 bases and the J segment 5 bases; nucleotides outside the gene matches: 5. This CDR3 is built from 13 residues. The DNA of the CDR3 is TGTGCCAGCAGCCCACAGGGGGGGTATGGCTACACCTTC. It encodes CASSPQGGYGYTF.

CDR3 nucleotide sequence: TGTGCCAGCAGCTTTACAAGGAATTCACCCCTCCACTTT. Translated: CASSFTRNSPLHF. The chain couples TRBV7-3 to TRBJ1-6; D unclear. The CDR3 covers 13 residues. Trimming pared 3 bases from V and 7 bases from J, leaving 7 bases between. From germline, CDR1 is SGHTA and CDR2 FQGTGA. Supplemented by reference TRBV7-3 and TRBJ1-6, the full variable domain reads GAGVSQTPSNKVTEKGKYVELRCDPISGHTALYWYRQSLGQGPEFLIYFQGTGAADDSGLPNDRFFAVRPEGSVSTLKIQRTERGDSAVYLCASSFTRNSPLHFGNGTRLTVT.

This clone was observed once. The chain carries TRBV6-5 and TRBJ1-6; D ambiguous. The CDR3 contains 16 residues. Trimming shortened V by 2 bases and J by 0 bases, and 8 bases separated the two germline ends. CDR1 MNHEY and CDR2 SVGAGI come from the germline V gene. CDR3 sequence (DNA): TGTGCCAGCAGTTACCCAGGAATCTCCTATAATTCACCCCTCCACTTT. This gives the protein CASSYPGISYNSPLHF.

The CDR3 bases are TGTGCCAGCAGCTCCATTGGCGAGGCAGTCCACTCCTACGAGCAGTACTTC. Translated, it gives CASSSIGEAVHSYEQYF. The rearrangement links TRBV7-8 to TRBJ2-7; no clear D. CDR1 is SGHVS, CDR2 FQNEAQ, per germline. The CDR3 is 17 residues long. The V end lost 4 bases, the J end lost 0 bases, and 19 bases lay between the germline ends. Combining the CDR3 with reference TRBV7-8 and TRBJ2-7 gives the whole variable domain GAGVSQSPRYKVAKRGQDVALRCDPISGHVSLFWYQQALGQGPEFLTYFQNEAQLDKSGLPSDRFFAERPEGSVSTLKIQRTQQEDSAVYLCASSSIGEAVHSYEQYFGPGTRLTVT.